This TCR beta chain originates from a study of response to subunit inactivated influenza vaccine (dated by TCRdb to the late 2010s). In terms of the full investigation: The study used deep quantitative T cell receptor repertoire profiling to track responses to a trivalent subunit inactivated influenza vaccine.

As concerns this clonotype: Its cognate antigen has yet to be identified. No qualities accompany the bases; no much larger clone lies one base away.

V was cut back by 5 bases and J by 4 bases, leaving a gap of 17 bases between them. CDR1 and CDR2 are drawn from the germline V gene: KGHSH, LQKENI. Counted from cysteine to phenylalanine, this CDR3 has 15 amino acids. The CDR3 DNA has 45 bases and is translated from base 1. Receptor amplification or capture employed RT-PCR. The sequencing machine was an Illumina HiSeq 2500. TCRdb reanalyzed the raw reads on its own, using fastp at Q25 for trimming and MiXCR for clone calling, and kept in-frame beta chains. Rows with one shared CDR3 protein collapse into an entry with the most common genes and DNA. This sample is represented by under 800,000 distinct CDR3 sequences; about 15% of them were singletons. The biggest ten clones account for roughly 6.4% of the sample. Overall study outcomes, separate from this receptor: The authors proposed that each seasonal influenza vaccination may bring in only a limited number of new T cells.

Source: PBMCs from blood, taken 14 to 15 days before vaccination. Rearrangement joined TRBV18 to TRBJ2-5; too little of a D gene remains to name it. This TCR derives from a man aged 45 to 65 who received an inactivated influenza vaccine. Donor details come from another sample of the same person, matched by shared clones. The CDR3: CASSSRTEPAETQYF. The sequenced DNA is TGTGCCAGCTCATCGCGGACGGAGCCGGCAGAGACCCAGTACTTC. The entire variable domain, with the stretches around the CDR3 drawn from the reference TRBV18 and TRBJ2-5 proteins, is NAGVMQNPRHLVRRRGQEARLRCSPMKGHSHVYWYRQLPEEGLKFMVYLQKENIIDESGMPKERFSAEFPKEGPSILRIQQVVRGDSAAYFCASSSRTEPAETQYFGPGTRLLVL.